This TCR beta chain was obtained from a study of glioma-infiltrating T cells. Amplification of TCR alpha and beta CDR3 regions from RNA used iRepertoire nested multiplex PCR. Tissue mRNA or PBMC total RNA, 100-400 ng, went into one-step reverse transcription and amplification. MiXCR, applied by TCRdb to the multiplex PCR reads, yields one record per CDR3 protein. The sample holds approximately 45,000 distinct CDR3 sequences; around 20% are singletons and the top ten take less than 7%. Study-level findings and limits: Above-expected tissue-blood divergence occurred in all gliomas, most in low-grade ones. Tissue and blood shared very few CDR3 sequences.

From germline, CDR1 is KGHSH and CDR2 LQKENI. Germline trimming cut 5 bases from V and 4 bases from J; bases unmatched to any gene: 8. This CDR3 has 14 residues. At least ten counts were recorded for this clonotype. What it binds is not known. Sequencing used glioma tissue, nonneoplastic brain tissue, or PBMCs (not recorded which). V is TRBV18 and J is TRBJ2-7; the match to TRBD1 covers 7 bases. This clonotype was sampled from a human donor with low-grade glioma or glioblastoma, undergoing nonglioma brain surgery, or in good health (not recorded which). The DNA of the CDR3 is TGTGCCAGCTCAGCCGGGACAGATCGTTACGAGCAGTACTTC. Protein: CASSAGTDRYEQYF.